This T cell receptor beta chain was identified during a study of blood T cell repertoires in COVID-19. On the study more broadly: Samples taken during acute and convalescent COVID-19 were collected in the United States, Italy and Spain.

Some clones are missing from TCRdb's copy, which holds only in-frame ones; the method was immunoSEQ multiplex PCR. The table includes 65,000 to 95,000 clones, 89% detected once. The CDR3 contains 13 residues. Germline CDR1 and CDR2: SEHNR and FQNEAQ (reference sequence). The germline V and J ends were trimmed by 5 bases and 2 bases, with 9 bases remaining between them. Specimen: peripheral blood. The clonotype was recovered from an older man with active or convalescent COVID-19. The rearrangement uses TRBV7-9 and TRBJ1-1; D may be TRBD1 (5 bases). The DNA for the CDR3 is TGTGCCAGCAGCGGGGGGGATAACACTGAAGCTTTCTTT. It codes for CASSGGDNTEAFF. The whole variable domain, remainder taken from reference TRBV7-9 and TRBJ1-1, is DTGVSQNPRHKITKRGQNVTFRCDPISEHNRLYWYRQTLGQGPEFLTYFQNEAQLEKSRLLSDRFSAERPKGSFSTLEIQRTEQGDSAMYLCASSGGDNTEAFFGQGTRLTVV.